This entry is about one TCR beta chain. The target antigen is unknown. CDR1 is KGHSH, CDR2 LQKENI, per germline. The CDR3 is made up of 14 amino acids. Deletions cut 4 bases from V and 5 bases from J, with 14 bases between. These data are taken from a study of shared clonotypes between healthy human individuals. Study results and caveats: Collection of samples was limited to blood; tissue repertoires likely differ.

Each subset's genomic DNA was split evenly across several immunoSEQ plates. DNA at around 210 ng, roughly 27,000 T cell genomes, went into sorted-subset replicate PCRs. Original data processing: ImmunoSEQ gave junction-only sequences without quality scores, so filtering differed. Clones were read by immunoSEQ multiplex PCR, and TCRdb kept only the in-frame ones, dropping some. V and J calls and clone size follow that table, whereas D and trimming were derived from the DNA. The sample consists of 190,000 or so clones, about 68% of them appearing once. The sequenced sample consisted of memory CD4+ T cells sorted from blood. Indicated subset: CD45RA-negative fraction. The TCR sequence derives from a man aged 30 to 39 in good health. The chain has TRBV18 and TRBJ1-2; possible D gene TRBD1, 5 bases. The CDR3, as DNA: TGTGCCAGCTCACAGGGACCGGGTTTTTATGGCTACACCTTC. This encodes CASSQGPGFYGYTF.